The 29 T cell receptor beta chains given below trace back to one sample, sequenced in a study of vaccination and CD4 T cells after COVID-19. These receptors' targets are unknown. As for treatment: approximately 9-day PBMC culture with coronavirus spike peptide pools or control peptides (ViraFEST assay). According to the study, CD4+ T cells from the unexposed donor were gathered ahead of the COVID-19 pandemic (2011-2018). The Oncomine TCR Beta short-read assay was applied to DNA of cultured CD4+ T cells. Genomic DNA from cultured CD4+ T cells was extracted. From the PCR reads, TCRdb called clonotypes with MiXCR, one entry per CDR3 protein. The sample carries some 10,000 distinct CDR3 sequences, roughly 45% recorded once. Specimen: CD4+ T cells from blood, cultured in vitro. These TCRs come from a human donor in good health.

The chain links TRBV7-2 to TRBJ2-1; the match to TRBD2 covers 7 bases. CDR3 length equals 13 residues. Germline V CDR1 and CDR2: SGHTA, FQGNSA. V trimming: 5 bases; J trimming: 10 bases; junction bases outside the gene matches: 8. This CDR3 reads CASSGGARGEQFF. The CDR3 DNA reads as TGTGCCAGCAGCGGAGGGGCGCGGGGGGAGCAGTTCTTC.

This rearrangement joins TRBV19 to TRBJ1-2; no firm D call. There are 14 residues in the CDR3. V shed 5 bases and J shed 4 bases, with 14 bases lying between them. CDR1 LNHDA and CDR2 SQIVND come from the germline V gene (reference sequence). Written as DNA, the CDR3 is TGTGCCAGTAGTCCCCCCCGGGTAGGCTATGGCTACACCTTC. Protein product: CASSPPRVGYGYTF.

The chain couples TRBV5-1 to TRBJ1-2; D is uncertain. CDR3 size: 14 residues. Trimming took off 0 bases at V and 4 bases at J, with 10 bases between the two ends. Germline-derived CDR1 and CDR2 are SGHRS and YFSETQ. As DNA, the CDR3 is TGCGCCAGCAGCTTGGGTCAGAGTAGCTATGGCTACACCTTC. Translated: CASSLGQSSYGYTF.

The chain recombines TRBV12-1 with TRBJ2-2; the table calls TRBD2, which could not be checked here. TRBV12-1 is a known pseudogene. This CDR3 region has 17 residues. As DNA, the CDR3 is TGTGCCAGCAGCGCCCGCCTTTTGGAGTGTGGTACCGGGGAGCTGTTTTTT. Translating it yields CASSARLLECGTGELFF.

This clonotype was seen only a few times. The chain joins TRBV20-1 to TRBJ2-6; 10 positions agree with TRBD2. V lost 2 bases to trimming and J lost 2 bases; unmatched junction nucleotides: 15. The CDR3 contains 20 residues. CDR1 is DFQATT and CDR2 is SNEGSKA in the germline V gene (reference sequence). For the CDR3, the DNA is TGCAGTGCTAGACCCCGGGGCGGACTAGCGGCTATTACTGGGGCCAACGTCCTGACTTTC. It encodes CSARPRGGLAAITGANVLTF.

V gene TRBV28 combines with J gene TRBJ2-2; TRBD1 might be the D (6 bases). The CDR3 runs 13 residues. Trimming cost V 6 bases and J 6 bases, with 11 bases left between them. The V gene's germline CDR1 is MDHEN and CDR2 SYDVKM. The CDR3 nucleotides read TGTGCCAGCAGAAAACAGGGTTCCGGGGAGCTGTTTTTT. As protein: CASRKQGSGELFF.

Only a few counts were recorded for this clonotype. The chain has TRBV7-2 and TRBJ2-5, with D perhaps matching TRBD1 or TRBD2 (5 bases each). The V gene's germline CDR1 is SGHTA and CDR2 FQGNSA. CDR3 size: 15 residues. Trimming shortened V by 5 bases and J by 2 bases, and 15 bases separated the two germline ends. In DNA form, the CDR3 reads TGTGCCAGCAGCCGCGACCCGGGACGGCAAGAGACCCAGTACTTC. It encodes CASSRDPGRQETQYF.

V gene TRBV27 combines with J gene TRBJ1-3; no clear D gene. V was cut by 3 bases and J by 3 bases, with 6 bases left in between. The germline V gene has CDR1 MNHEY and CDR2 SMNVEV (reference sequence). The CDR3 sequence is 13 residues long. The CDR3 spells CASSFLDGNTIYF. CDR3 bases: TGTGCCAGCAGTTTCCTAGATGGAAACACCATATATTTT.

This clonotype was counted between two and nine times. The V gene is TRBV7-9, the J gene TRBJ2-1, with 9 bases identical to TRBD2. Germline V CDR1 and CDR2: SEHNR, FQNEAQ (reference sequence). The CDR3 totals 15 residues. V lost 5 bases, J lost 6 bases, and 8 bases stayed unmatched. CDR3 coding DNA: TGTGCCAGCAGCCCCCTAGCGGGGTCTAGCAATGAGCAGTTCTTC. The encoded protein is CASSPLAGSSNEQFF.

As DNA, the CDR3 is TGTGCCAGCAGTACTAGGGACCGATCCTACGAGCAGTACTTC. Residues: CASSTRDRSYEQYF. The chain uses TRBV27 and TRBJ2-7; the D gene could be TRBD1 or TRBD2 (5 bases each). Germline CDR1 MNHEY, CDR2 SMNVEV (reference sequence). The CDR3 loop spans 14 amino acids. The V end lost 5 bases, the J end lost 1 base, and 12 bases lay between the germline ends.

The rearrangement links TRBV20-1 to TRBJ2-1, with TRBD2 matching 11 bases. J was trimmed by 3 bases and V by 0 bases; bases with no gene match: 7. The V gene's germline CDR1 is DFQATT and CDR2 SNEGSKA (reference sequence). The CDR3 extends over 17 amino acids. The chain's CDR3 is CSARDPGGTSGYNEQFF. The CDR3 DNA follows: TGCAGTGCTAGAGATCCCGGTGGGACTAGCGGCTACAATGAGCAGTTCTTC.

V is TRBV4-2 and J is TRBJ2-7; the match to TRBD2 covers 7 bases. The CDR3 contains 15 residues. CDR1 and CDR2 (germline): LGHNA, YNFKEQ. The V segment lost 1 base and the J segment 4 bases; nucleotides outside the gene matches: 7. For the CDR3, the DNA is TGTGCCAGCAGCCAAGGTTTGGGGGAGGGTTACGAGCAGTACTTC. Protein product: CASSQGLGEGYEQYF.

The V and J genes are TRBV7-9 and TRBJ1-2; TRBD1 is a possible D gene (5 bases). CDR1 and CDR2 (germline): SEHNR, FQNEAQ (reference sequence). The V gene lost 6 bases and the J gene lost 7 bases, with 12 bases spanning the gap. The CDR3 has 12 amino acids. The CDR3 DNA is TGTGCCAGCAGTTGGGACTCCAGTGGCTACACCTTC. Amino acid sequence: CASSWDSSGYTF.

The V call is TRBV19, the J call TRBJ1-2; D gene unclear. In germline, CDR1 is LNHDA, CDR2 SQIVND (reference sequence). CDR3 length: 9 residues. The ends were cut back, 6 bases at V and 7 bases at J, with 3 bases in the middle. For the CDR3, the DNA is TGTGCCAGTAGGTGTGGCTACACCTTC. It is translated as CASRCGYTF.

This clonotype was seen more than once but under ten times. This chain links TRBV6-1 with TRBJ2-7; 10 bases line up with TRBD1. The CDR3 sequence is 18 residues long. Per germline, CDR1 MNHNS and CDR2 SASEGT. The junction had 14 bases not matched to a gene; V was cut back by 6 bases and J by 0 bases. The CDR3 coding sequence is TGTGCCAGCAGCCCAAGGCTTGGACAGGGGGGAAGCTCCTACGAGCAGTACTTC. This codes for CASSPRLGQGGSSYEQYF.

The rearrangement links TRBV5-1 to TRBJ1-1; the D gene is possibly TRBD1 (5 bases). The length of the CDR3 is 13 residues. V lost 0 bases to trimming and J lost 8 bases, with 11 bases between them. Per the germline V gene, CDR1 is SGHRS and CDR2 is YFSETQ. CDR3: CASSLGGRVEAFF. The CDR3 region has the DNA TGCGCCAGCAGCTTGGGGGGGAGGGTGGAAGCTTTCTTT.

CDR3 protein: CASSLDGSQYF. CDR3 coding DNA: TGTGCCAGCAGCTTAGACGGCAGTCAATATTTT. V gene TRBV7-2 combines with J gene TRBJ2-3; no clear D. The ends were cut back, 1 base at V and 15 bases at J, with 11 bases in the middle. Germline-derived CDR1 and CDR2 are SGHTA and FQGNSA. The CDR3 has 11 residues.

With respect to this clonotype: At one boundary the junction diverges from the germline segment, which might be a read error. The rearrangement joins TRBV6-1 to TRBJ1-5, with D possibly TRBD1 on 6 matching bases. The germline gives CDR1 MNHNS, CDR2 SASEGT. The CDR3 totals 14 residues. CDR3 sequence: CASSPGALGQPRHF. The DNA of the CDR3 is TGTGCCAGCAGTCCGGGGGCGCTCGGGCAGCCCCGGCATTTT.

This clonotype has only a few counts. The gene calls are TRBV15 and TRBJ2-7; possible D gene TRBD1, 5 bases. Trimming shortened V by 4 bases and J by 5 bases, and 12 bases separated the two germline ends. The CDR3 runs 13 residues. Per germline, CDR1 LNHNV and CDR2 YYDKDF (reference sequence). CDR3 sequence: CATSTIDRNEQYF. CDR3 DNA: TGTGCCACCAGCACCATTGACAGAAACGAGCAGTACTTC.

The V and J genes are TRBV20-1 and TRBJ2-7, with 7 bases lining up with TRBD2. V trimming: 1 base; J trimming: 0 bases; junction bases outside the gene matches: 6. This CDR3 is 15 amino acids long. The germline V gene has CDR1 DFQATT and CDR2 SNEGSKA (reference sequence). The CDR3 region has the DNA TGCAGTGCTAGAGCCATACTAGCGAACTCCTACGAGCAGTACTTC. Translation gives CSARAILANSYEQYF.

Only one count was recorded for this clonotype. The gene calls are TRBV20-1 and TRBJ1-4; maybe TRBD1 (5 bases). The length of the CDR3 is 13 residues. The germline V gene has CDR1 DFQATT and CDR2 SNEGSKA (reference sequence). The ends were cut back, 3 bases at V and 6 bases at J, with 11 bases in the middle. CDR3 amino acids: CSASWGLDEKLFF. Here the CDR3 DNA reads TGCAGTGCTAGTTGGGGACTGGATGAAAAACTGTTTTTT.

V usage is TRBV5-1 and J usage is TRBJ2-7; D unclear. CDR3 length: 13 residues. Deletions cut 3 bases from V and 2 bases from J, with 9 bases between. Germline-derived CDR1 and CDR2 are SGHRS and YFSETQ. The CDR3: CASSSDLAYEQYF. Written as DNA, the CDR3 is TGCGCCAGCAGCTCGGACCTAGCCTACGAGCAGTACTTC.

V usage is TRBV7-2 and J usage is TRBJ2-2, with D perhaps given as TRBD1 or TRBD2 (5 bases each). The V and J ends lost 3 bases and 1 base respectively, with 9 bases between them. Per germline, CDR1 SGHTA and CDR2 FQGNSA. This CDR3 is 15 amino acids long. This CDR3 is CASSFRDGNTGELFF. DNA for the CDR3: TGTGCCAGCAGCTTCCGGGACGGGAACACCGGGGAGCTGTTTTTT.

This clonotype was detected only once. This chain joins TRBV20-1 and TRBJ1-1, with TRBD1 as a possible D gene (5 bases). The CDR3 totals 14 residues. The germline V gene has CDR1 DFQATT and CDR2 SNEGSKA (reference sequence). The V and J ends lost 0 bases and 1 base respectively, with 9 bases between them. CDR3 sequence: CSARDPGQNTEAFF. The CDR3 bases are TGCAGTGCTAGAGATCCAGGGCAGAACACTGAAGCTTTCTTT.

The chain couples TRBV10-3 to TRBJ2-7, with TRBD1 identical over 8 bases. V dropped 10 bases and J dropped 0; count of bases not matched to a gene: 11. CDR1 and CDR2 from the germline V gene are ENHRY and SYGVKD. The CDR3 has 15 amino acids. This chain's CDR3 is CASSLETGASYEQYF. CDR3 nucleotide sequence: TGTGCCAGCAGCCTTGAGACAGGGGCCTCCTACGAGCAGTACTTC.

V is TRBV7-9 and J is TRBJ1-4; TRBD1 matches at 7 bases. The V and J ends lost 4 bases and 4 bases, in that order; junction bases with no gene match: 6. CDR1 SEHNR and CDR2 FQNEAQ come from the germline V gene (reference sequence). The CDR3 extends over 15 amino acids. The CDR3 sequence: CASSSRTGSNEKLFF. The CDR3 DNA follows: TGTGCCAGCAGCTCAAGGACAGGCAGTAATGAAAAACTGTTTTTT.

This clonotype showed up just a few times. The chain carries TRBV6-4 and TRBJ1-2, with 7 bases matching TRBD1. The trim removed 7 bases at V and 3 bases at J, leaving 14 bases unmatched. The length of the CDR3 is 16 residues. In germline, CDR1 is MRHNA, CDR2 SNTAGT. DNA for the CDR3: TGTGCCAGCAAGACCACAGGGGTGAGACCATACTATGGCTACACCTTC. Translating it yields CASKTTGVRPYYGYTF.

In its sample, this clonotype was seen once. The CDR3 coding sequence is TGTGCCCCAGAGGAGGGGACTGGAAACACCATATATTTT. This codes for CAPEEGTGNTIYF. The V gene is TRBV27, the J gene TRBJ1-3, with TRBD1 as a possible D gene (5 bases). Germline loops: CDR1 MNHEY, CDR2 SMNVEV (reference sequence). The CDR3 loop spans 13 amino acids. The V and J ends lost 11 bases and 2 bases respectively, with 13 bases between them.

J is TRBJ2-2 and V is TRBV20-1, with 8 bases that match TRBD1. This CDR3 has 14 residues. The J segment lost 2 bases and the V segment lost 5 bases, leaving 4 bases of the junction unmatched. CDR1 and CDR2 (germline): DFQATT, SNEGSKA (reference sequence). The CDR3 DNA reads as TGCAGTGCTCCAGGACAGGGTAACACCGGGGAGCTGTTTTTT. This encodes CSAPGQGNTGELFF.